The 4 T cell receptor beta chains given below trace back to one sample, sequenced in a study of cytomegalovirus exposure and HLA in healthy donors. Primers for the PCR totalled 60 Vbeta and 13 Jbeta. Some clones are missing from TCRdb's copy, which holds only in-frame ones; the method was immunoSEQ multiplex PCR. This table holds around 150,000 clones, roughly 87% found once. Sequenced input: PBMCs. All receptors derive from a woman under 40 in good health and CMV-seronegative.

CDR3 coding DNA: TGCGCCAGCAGCGCAGGACTAGCGCCATCCGGAGCCAAAAACATTCAGTACTTC. It specifies CASSAGLAPSGAKNIQYF. The chain recombines TRBV5-1 with TRBJ2-4, with TRBD2 matching 9 bases. The CDR3 is 18 amino acids. Germline CDR1 reads SGHRS; CDR2 reads YFSETQ. With 4 bases clipped from V and 0 bases from J, the junction kept 11 bases outside the gene matches.

This clone was observed a few times. The V call is TRBV13, the J call TRBJ1-1, with a possible D match to TRBD1 (5 bases). The length of the CDR3 is 13 residues. Trimming cost V 2 bases and J 8 bases, with 12 bases left between them. Germline V gives CDR1 PRHDT, CDR2 FYEKMQ (reference sequence). This CDR3 is CASSLMRDPEAFF. The CDR3 bases are TGTGCCAGCAGCTTAATGCGGGACCCCGAAGCTTTCTTT.

The rearrangement uses TRBV19 and TRBJ1-2; 9 bases line up with TRBD1. Germline V gene data show CDR1 as LNHDA and CDR2 as SQIVND (reference sequence). The CDR3 covers 16 residues. Losses at the gene ends were 3 bases for V and 8 bases for J; bases not matched to a gene: 13. For the CDR3, the DNA is TGTGCCAGTAGTATTATCGGGACAGGGTTTATGAGCGGCTACACCTTC. Protein sequence: CASSIIGTGFMSGYTF.

V and J are TRBV6-1 and TRBJ2-7, with 10 bases lining up with TRBD2. The V segment lost 2 bases and the J segment 6 bases; nucleotides outside the gene matches: 7. Germline V gene data show CDR1 as MNHNS and CDR2 as SASEGT. This CDR3 has 15 residues. The CDR3 DNA reads as TGTGCCAGCAGTGAAATGTGGACTAGCGGTCCCGAGCAGTACTTC. Amino acids: CASSEMWTSGPEQYF.